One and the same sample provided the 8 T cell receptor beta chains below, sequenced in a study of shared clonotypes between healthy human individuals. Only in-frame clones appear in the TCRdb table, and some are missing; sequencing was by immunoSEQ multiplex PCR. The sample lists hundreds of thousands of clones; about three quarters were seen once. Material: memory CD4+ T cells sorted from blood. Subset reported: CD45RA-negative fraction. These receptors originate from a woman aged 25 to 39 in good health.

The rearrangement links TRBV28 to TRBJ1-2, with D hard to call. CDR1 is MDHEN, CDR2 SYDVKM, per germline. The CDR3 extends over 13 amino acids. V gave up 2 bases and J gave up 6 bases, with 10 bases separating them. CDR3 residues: CASSLPSNDGYTF. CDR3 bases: TGTGCCAGCAGTTTACCCTCCAACGATGGCTACACCTTC.

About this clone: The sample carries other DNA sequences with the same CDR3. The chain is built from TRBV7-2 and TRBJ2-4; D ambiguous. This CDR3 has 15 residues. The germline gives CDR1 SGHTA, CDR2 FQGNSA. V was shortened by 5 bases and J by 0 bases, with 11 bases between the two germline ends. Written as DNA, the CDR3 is TGTGCCAGCAGCCCTACAGTACTAGCCAAAAACATTCAGTACTTC. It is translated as CASSPTVLAKNIQYF. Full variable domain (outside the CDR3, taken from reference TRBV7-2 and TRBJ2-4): GAGVSQSPSNKVTEKGKDVELRCDPISGHTALYWYRQSLGQGLEFLIYFQGNSAPDKSGLPSDRFSAERTGGSVSTLTIQRTQQEDSAVYLCASSPTVLAKNIQYFGAGTRLSVL.

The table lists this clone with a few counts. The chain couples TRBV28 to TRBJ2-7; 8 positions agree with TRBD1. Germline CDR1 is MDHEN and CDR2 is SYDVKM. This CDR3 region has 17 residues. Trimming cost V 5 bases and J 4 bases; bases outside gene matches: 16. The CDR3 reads CASSPATGDPWVYEQYF. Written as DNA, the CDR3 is TGTGCCAGCAGTCCCGCGACAGGGGACCCCTGGGTGTACGAGCAGTACTTC.

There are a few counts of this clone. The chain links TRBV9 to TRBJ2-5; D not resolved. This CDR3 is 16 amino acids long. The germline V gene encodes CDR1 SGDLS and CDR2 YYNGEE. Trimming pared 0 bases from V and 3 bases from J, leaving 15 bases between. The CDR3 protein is CASSVAQIVGKETQYF. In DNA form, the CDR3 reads TGTGCCAGCAGCGTAGCCCAGATAGTCGGTAAAGAGACCCAGTACTTC.

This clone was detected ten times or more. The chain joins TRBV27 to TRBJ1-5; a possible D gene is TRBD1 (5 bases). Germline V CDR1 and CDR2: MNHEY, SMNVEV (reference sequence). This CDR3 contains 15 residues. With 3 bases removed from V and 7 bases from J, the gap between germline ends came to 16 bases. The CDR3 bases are TGTGCCAGCAGTTTTGGGGCGGGGACGAGCCAGCCCCAGCATTTT. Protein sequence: CASSFGAGTSQPQHF.

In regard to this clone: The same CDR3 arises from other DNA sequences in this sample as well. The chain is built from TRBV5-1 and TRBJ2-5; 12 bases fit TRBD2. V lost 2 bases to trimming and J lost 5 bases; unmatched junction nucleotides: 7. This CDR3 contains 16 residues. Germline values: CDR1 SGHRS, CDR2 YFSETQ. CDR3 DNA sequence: TGCGCCAGCAGCTTAGGACTAGCGGGAAAATCGGAGACCCAGTACTTC. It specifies CASSLGLAGKSETQYF.

The CDR3 protein is CASSQSQGARGNTIYF. The CDR3 DNA follows: TGCGCCAGCAGCCAATCACAGGGGGCGCGTGGAAACACCATATATTTT. This chain connects TRBV4-1 to TRBJ1-3, with 9 bases that match TRBD1. Germline V gene data show CDR1 as MGHRA and CDR2 as YSYEKL. The ends lost 2 bases at V and 3 bases at J; junction bases unmatched: 5. The CDR3 loop spans 16 amino acids.

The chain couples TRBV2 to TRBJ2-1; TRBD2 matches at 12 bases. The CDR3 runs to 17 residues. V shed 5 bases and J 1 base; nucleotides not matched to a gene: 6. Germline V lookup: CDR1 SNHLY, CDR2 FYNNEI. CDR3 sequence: CASSRTSGMRSYNEQFF. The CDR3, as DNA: TGTGCCAGCAGTAGGACTAGCGGGATGAGGTCCTACAATGAGCAGTTCTTC. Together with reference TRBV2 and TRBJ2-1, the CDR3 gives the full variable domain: EPEVTQTPSHQVTQMGQEVILRCVPISNHLYFYWYRQILGQKVEFLVSFYNNEISEKSEIFDDQFSVERPDGSNFTLKIRSTKLEDSAMYFCASSRTSGMRSYNEQFFGPGTRLTVL.